Listed below are T cell receptor beta chains from one sample, sequenced in a study of regulatory T cells in long-lasting Graves disease. TCRdb processed the multiplex PCR reads anew with MiXCR; each CDR3 protein has one entry. Among about 300,000 distinct CDR3 sequences listed, under 20% were seen once. Here the sequenced sample was peripheral blood mononuclear cells (PBMCs), taken at new diagnosis, from a patient treated with antithyroid drugs. All receptors derive from a female donor with Graves disease. Both conserved end residues are part of each CDR3. Fields, in order: J gene, clone size, V gene, D gene, CDR3 DNA, CDR3 protein. The D gene is left open where the match is weak. The size entry is marked missing in some rows and otherwise reads once, few, many or a size class.

J: TRBJ2-7
size: many
V: TRBV19
D: TRBD2
DNA: TGTGCCAGCAGCATCACTAGCGGGAGCTACGAGCAGTACTTC
CDR3: CASSITSGSYEQYF

J: TRBJ1-1
size: many
V: TRBV28
D: -
DNA: TGTGCCAGCAGTAATCCCCCAGGGAACACTGAAGCTTTCTTT
CDR3: CASSNPPGNTEAFF

J: TRBJ1-1
size: many
V: TRBV30
D: TRBD1
DNA: TGTGCCTGGACGACAGGGCTGAACACTGAAGCTTTCTTT
CDR3: CAWTTGLNTEAFF

J: TRBJ2-1
size: many
V: TRBV12-3/TRBV12-4
D: TRBD2
DNA: TGTGCCAGCAGTTTTCGACTAGCGGGAACCTACAATGAGCAGTTCTTC
CDR3: CASSFRLAGTYNEQFF

J: TRBJ2-1
size: many
V: TRBV3-1
D: -
DNA: TGTGCCAGCAGCCAAGAGGGACGGACGTACAATGAGCAGTTCTTC
CDR3: CASSQEGRTYNEQFF

J: TRBJ2-1
size: -
V: TRBV20-1
D: TRBD2
DNA: TGCAGTGCTTCTAGCGGGAGTCGCTCTATCTCCTACAATGAGCAGTTCTTC
CDR3: CSASSGSRSISYNEQFF

J: TRBJ2-7
size: -
V: TRBV18
D: TRBD1
DNA: TGTGCCAGCTCGAAGTGGACAGGAAGCTCCTACGAGCAGTACTTC
CDR3: CASSKWTGSSYEQYF

J: TRBJ2-3
size: many
V: TRBV30
D: -
DNA: TGTGCCTGGAGCCAACCGGATGAACTGGATACGCAGTATTTT
CDR3: CAWSQPDELDTQYF

J: TRBJ1-5
size: few
V: TRBV20-1
D: TRBD1
DNA: TGCAGTGCTAGAGTTTCAGGACAGGGAGATCGGGATCAGCCCCAGCATTTT
CDR3: CSARVSGQGDRDQPQHF

J: TRBJ2-3
size: many
V: TRBV11-3
D: TRBD2
DNA: TGTGCCAGCAGCTTCTCGACTAGCGGGGATGCAGATACGCAGTATTTT
CDR3: CASSFSTSGDADTQYF

J: TRBJ2-7
size: many
V: TRBV12-3/TRBV12-4
D: -
DNA: TGTGCCAGCAGTTTTAAACAGGGAAGCTCCTACGAGCAGTACTTC
CDR3: CASSFKQGSSYEQYF

J: TRBJ2-1
size: many
V: TRBV2
D: TRBD1
DNA: TGTGCCAGCAGGCCGGCCGGGACAGTTTACAATGAGCAGTTCTTC
CDR3: CASRPAGTVYNEQFF

J: TRBJ2-1
size: many
V: TRBV12-3/TRBV12-4
D: -
DNA: TGTGCCAGCAGTCCTCTCACCGATGAGCAGTTCTTC
CDR3: CASSPLTDEQFF

J: TRBJ2-1
size: many
V: TRBV27
D: -
DNA: TGTGCCAGCAGTTTACTATCGCCTTCACACTCCTACAATGAGCAGTTCTTC
CDR3: CASSLLSPSHSYNEQFF

J: TRBJ2-1
size: many
V: TRBV2
D: -
DNA: TGTGCCAGCAGTGACCATAAGAGCTCCTACAATGAGCAGTTCTTC
CDR3: CASSDHKSSYNEQFF

J: TRBJ1-5
size: -
V: TRBV30
D: -
DNA: TGTGCCTGGAGTGAGGGGGGCAATCAGCCCCAGCATTTT
CDR3: CAWSEGGNQPQHF

J: TRBJ2-1
size: -
V: TRBV6-1
D: -
DNA: TGTGCCAGCAGTCGCACGAGACCCGGGCCCCCCGGAAGAGAGCAGTTCTTC
CDR3: CASSRTRPGPPGREQFF

J: TRBJ2-2
size: few
V: TRBV9
D: TRBD2
DNA: TGTGCCAGCAGCGGGGGGGGACTAGCGGAGAACACCGGGGAGCTGTTTTTT
CDR3: CASSGGGLAENTGELFF

J: TRBJ1-4
size: once
V: TRBV18
D: -
DNA: TGTGCCAGAGGACCGGGGGAAAAAGTGTTTTTT
CDR3: CARGPGEKVFF

J: TRBJ1-5
size: -
V: TRBV24-1
D: -
DNA: TGTGCCACCAGTGGAGATAGCAATCAGCCCCAGCATTTT
CDR3: CATSGDSNQPQHF

J: TRBJ2-7
size: many
V: TRBV11-2
D: -
DNA: TGTGCCAGCAGCCACTCCCTTTTTGAGCAGTACTTC
CDR3: CASSHSLFEQYF

J: TRBJ2-1
size: few
V: TRBV5-1
D: -
DNA: TGCGCCAGCAGCTTGCCGGGGGCTTCTCGAAATGAGCAGTTCTTC
CDR3: CASSLPGASRNEQFF

J: TRBJ2-3
size: many
V: TRBV2
D: -
DNA: TGTGCCAGCAGTCGGGCGGGGGCTACGGGAGATACGCAGTATTTT
CDR3: CASSRAGATGDTQYF

J: TRBJ2-7
size: -
V: TRBV7-8
D: TRBD1
DNA: TGTGCCAGCAACTTACAGGGGGCAGCTTCCTACGAGCAGTACTTC
CDR3: CASNLQGAASYEQYF

J: TRBJ2-7
size: -
V: TRBV7-3
D: -
DNA: TGTGCCAGCAGCTTAACGAGTTCGGCCGAGCAGTACTTC
CDR3: CASSLTSSAEQYF

J: TRBJ1-5
size: many
V: TRBV12-3/TRBV12-4
D: TRBD1
DNA: TGTGCCAGCAGTTTAAAGGGGGCCCGGAGCAATCAGCCCCAGCATTTT
CDR3: CASSLKGARSNQPQHF

J: TRBJ2-1
size: -
V: TRBV30
D: -
DNA: TGTGCCTGGACTAGGGACGGCCCCAATGAGCAGTTCTTC
CDR3: CAWTRDGPNEQFF

J: TRBJ2-1
size: many
V: TRBV11-3
D: TRBD2
DNA: TGTGCCAGCAGCCCCAGCTCTAGCGGGAGGTCCCATGAGCAGTTCTTC
CDR3: CASSPSSSGRSHEQFF

J: TRBJ2-2
size: -
V: TRBV7-9
D: -
DNA: TGTGCCAGCAGCTCCATCTGGGGGCTGTTTTTT
CDR3: CASSSIWGLFF

J: TRBJ2-7
size: many
V: TRBV28
D: -
DNA: TGTGCCAGCACCCTCAACTACGAGCAGTACTTC
CDR3: CASTLNYEQYF

J: TRBJ2-3
size: -
V: TRBV7-2
D: -
DNA: TGTGCCAGCAGCTTAGCCTTAGCGGTTACAGATACGCAGTATTTT
CDR3: CASSLALAVTDTQYF

J: TRBJ1-2
size: many
V: TRBV14
D: TRBD1
DNA: TGTGCCAGCAACCAGCGCTCCCGACAGGGCGGCTATGGCTACACCTTC
CDR3: CASNQRSRQGGYGYTF

J: TRBJ1-2
size: many
V: TRBV15
D: -
DNA: TGTGCCACCAGCAGAGATCCGTTCAGGGAAAGCTATGGCTACACCTTC
CDR3: CATSRDPFRESYGYTF

J: TRBJ1-1
size: many
V: TRBV28
D: -
DNA: TGTGCCAGCAGTTTATCGAAGGGGAACACTGAAGCTTTCTTT
CDR3: CASSLSKGNTEAFF

J: TRBJ2-1
size: many
V: TRBV5-6
D: TRBD2
DNA: TGTGCCAGCAGCTCGACTAGCGGGAGGGGGGAGCAGTTCTTC
CDR3: CASSSTSGRGEQFF

J: TRBJ1-1
size: many
V: TRBV28
D: -
DNA: TGTGCCAGCAGTACTGACGGAAACACTGAAGCTTTCTTT
CDR3: CASSTDGNTEAFF

J: TRBJ2-2
size: many
V: TRBV4-1
D: TRBD2
DNA: TGCGCCAGCAGCCCGGGACTAGCGGGAGGGAGTACCGGGGAGCTGTTTTTT
CDR3: CASSPGLAGGSTGELFF